Below are 15 T cell receptor beta chains sequenced from a single sample in a study of cytomegalovirus exposure and HLA in healthy donors. Primers: 60 Vbeta forward and 13 Jbeta reverse. The protocol was immunoSEQ multiplex PCR, while the TCRdb copy is restricted to in-frame clones and leaves out a portion. The sample has under 130,000 clones; approximately 70% are singletons. What was sequenced was PBMCs. Receptor source: a man aged 25 to 45 in good health and CMV-seropositive.

A single count supports this clone. V and J are TRBV30 and TRBJ2-5; TRBD2 might be the D (6 bases). The end of the DNA fits TRBJ2-7 better, so the J call may be wrong. Per germline, CDR1 GTSNPN and CDR2 SVGIG (reference sequence). CDR3 size: 13 residues. CDR3 sequence reads: CAWSVGGVYEQYF. CDR3 DNA sequence: TGTGCCTGGAGTGTTGGCGGGGTCTACGAGCAGTACTTC.

The rearrangement links TRBV29-1 to TRBJ2-7; maybe TRBD1 (6 bases). Germline V gene lookup returns CDR1 SQVTM and CDR2 ANQGSEA. The CDR3 runs to 14 residues. Trimming took 2 bases from V and 1 from J, leaving 12 bases between them. In DNA, the CDR3 is TGCAGCGTTGAACTCCAGGGGACGTCCTACGAGCAGTACTTC. Encoded protein: CSVELQGTSYEQYF.

The V call is TRBV2, the J call TRBJ2-1; 12 bases agree with TRBD2. The germline gives CDR1 SNHLY, CDR2 FYNNEI. The CDR3 contains 15 residues. V shed 6 bases and J 8 bases; nucleotides not matched to a gene: 8. CDR3 protein: CASSQMASGGDEQFF. CDR3 DNA: TGTGCCAGCAGCCAGATGGCTAGCGGGGGGGATGAGCAGTTCTTC.

This clone was counted a single time. The J gene is TRBJ2-7, the V gene TRBV28, with 9 nucleotides matching TRBD2. The germline V gene encodes CDR1 MDHEN and CDR2 SYDVKM. This CDR3 contains 14 residues. Losses at the gene ends were 9 bases for V and 4 bases for J; bases not matched to a gene: 10. The CDR3 here is CASLRLAGVYEQYF. CDR3 nucleotides: TGTGCCAGTCTTAGATTAGCGGGGGTTTACGAGCAGTACTTC.

This clone was picked up a small number of times. The chain carries TRBV9 and TRBJ1-3, with TRBD1 identical over 7 bases. This CDR3 has 21 residues. V was pared by 2 bases and J by 4 bases, with 24 bases of the junction left unmatched. Germline values: CDR1 SGDLS, CDR2 YYNGEE. CDR3 in DNA: TGTGCCAGCAGCGTCCTCCCCGAGGGACAGCCTCTGGAAACGAGGGGAAACACCATATATTTT. Amino acid sequence: CASSVLPEGQPLETRGNTIYF.

The chain has TRBV4-2 and TRBJ2-3; TRBD2 is a possible D gene (6 bases). The germline CDR1 and CDR2 sequences are LGHNA and YNFKEQ. V shed 2 bases and J shed 0 bases, with 12 bases lying between them. The CDR3 is made up of 16 amino acids. CDR3 in DNA: TGTGCCAGCAGCCAAAAACGGGACTCTAGCACAGATACGCAGTATTTT. It codes for CASSQKRDSSTDTQYF.

V and J are TRBV7-2 and TRBJ2-7; no reliable D call. The germline V gene encodes CDR1 SGHTA and CDR2 FQGNSA. This CDR3 region has 13 residues. With 1 base removed from V and 2 bases from J, the gap between germline ends came to 6 bases. CDR3 loop: CASSLDSAYEQYF. CDR3 bases: TGTGCCAGCAGCTTAGATTCCGCCTACGAGCAGTACTTC.

The chain combines TRBV4-2 with TRBJ2-1, with 8 positions matching TRBD1. This CDR3 contains 16 residues. CDR1 and CDR2 from the germline V gene are LGHNA and YNFKEQ. V was pared by 1 base and J by 3 bases, with 5 bases of the junction left unmatched. CDR3 nucleotides: TGTGCCAGCAGCCAAGGGCGACAGGGGATCTACAATGAGCAGTTCTTC. The encoded protein is CASSQGRQGIYNEQFF.

The gene calls are TRBV6-4 and TRBJ1-5; no clear D. Germline-derived CDR1 and CDR2 are MRHNA and SNTAGT. The V gene lost 4 bases and the J gene lost 3 bases, with 7 bases spanning the gap. The CDR3 runs to 13 residues. The DNA for the CDR3 is TGTGCCAGCAGTGCTGAGGTCAATCAGCCCCAGCATTTT. Its protein is CASSAEVNQPQHF.

This clone occurred a few times. The identical CDR3 is also encoded by other nucleotide sequences in the sample. The chain joins TRBV7-9 to TRBJ2-2; 8 bases match TRBD2. Trimming took 1 base from V and 0 from J; bases not matched to a gene: 7. Per germline, CDR1 SEHNR and CDR2 FQNEAQ (reference sequence). The CDR3 sequence is 18 residues long. The CDR3 DNA reads TGTGCCAGCAGCTTAGGTTCATTAGCGGGGACGAACACCGGGGAGCTGTTTTTT. Protein sequence: CASSLGSLAGTNTGELFF.

The chain is built from TRBV7-9 and TRBJ2-3; 10 bases are shared with TRBD1. The V gene's germline CDR1 is SEHNR and CDR2 FQNEAQ (reference sequence). V lost 4 bases, J lost 5 bases, and 6 bases stayed unmatched. The CDR3 loop spans 15 amino acids. Here the CDR3 DNA reads TGTGCCAGCAGCTCGGGACAGGGGATGGGAGATACGCAGTATTTT. Translated, it gives CASSSGQGMGDTQYF.

The chain couples TRBV4-1 to TRBJ2-1, with D possibly TRBD1 on 6 matching bases. The germline V gene encodes CDR1 MGHRA and CDR2 YSYEKL. V lost 0 bases to trimming and J lost 3 bases, with 18 bases between them. CDR3 length equals 18 residues. The CDR3 loop is CASSQDPPGHLLYNEQFF. CDR3 bases: TGCGCCAGCAGCCAAGATCCCCCGGGACACCTACTCTACAATGAGCAGTTCTTC.

The V call is TRBV10-3, the J call TRBJ2-2, with a tentative D call TRBD2 (6 bases). The germline V and J ends were trimmed by 11 bases and 6 bases, with 10 bases remaining between them. This CDR3 contains 11 residues. Germline CDR1 ENHRY, CDR2 SYGVKD. The CDR3 region is CAVGGSGELFF. The DNA for the CDR3 is TGTGCCGTCGGAGGGTCCGGGGAGCTGTTTTTT.

Concerning this clone: Other DNA sequences in this sample translate to the same CDR3. CDR3 region: CASSPPGGNTGELFF. The CDR3 DNA reads as TGTGCCAGCAGTCCGCCCGGGGGGAACACCGGGGAGCTGTTTTTT. J is TRBJ2-2 and V is TRBV6-5, with D maybe TRBD2 (6 bases). Between the trimmed V and J ends, which lost 5 bases and 1 base, there was a span of 11 bases. CDR3 length: 15 residues. Germline CDR1 is MNHEY and CDR2 is SVGAGI.

Here the CDR3 reads CASSRTGTGYSETQYF. CDR3 nucleotides: TGTGCCAGCTCCCGTACCGGGACAGGGTACAGCGAGACCCAGTACTTC. This chain links TRBV18 with TRBJ2-5, with TRBD1 matching over 9 bases. Germline V lookup: CDR1 KGHSH, CDR2 LQKENI. Trimming cost V 6 bases and J 5 bases; bases outside gene matches: 13. The CDR3 spans 16 residues.